A single sample is the source of the 15 T cell receptor beta chains below, sequenced in a study of cytomegalovirus exposure and HLA in healthy donors. Method: immunoSEQ multiplex PCR; TCRdb's copy keeps in-frame clones and lacks some. The sample shows fewer than 250,000 clones, roughly 80% of them seen only once. The sample was PBMCs. These TCRs come from a woman in her late teens or twenties in good health and CMV-seronegative.

V gene TRBV6-5 combines with J gene TRBJ2-7; TRBD2 might be the D (5 bases). V lost 6 bases and J 5 bases, leaving 11 bases between the germline ends. Germline CDR1 reads MNHEY; CDR2 reads SVGAGI. This CDR3 comprises 12 residues. The CDR3 nucleotides read TGTGCCAGCAGAAGGAGGAAAGACGAGCAGTACTTC. As protein: CASRRRKDEQYF.

The V gene is TRBV5-1, the J gene TRBJ2-1; 9 bases fit TRBD2. After removal of 5 bases from V and 6 bases from J, the junction contained 3 bases not matched to a gene. CDR1 and CDR2 (germline): SGHRS, YFSETQ. The CDR3 is 13 amino acids. The CDR3 is CASRLAGVNEQFF. For the CDR3, the DNA is TGCGCCAGCAGATTAGCGGGGGTCAATGAGCAGTTCTTC.

The V gene is TRBV13, the J gene TRBJ1-1; 7 bases are shared with TRBD1. V was pared by 5 bases and J by 7 bases, with 10 bases of the junction left unmatched. The germline V gene has CDR1 PRHDT and CDR2 FYEKMQ (reference sequence). The CDR3 is 14 residues long. CDR3 nucleotides: TGTGCCAGCAGCCTAAGGGACAGAGGAGTTGAAGCTTTCTTT. It encodes CASSLRDRGVEAFF.

This clone was detected a few times. The V and J genes are TRBV9 and TRBJ1-1; D is undetermined. Germline CDR1 reads SGDLS; CDR2 reads YYNGEE. V lost 0 bases to trimming and J lost 4 bases, with 10 bases between them. The CDR3 extends over 14 amino acids. This CDR3 reads CASSVVGDGTEAFF. In nucleotides, the CDR3 is TGTGCCAGCAGCGTAGTGGGTGACGGCACTGAAGCTTTCTTT.

The chain joins TRBV11-2 to TRBJ2-7; D gene ambiguous. This CDR3 has 14 residues. Trimming left V 1 base short and J 0 bases short, with 7 bases between. The V gene's germline CDR1 is SGHAT and CDR2 FQNNGV. The CDR3 reads CASSLALRSYEQYF. The CDR3, as DNA: TGTGCCAGCAGCTTAGCGCTCCGCTCCTACGAGCAGTACTTC.

V and J are TRBV29-1 and TRBJ1-2; 8 nucleotides align to TRBD1. The CDR3 has 12 amino acids. The ends lost 8 bases at V and 7 bases at J; junction bases unmatched: 9. CDR1 and CDR2 from the germline V gene are SQVTM and ANQGSEA. CDR3 sequence (DNA): TGCAGCACGGGGACCAGGGGGCTTGGCTACACCTTC. Encoded protein: CSTGTRGLGYTF.

This clone was observed once. The chain employs TRBV6-7 and TRBJ1-1; D perhaps matches TRBD1 (6 bases). TRBV6-7 is an ORF, and what it does is uncertain. The CDR3 length is 17 residues. Trimming stripped 4 bases from V and 5 bases from J, with 23 bases between. CDR3: CASSLFGAGAQRTEAFF. The CDR3 nucleotides are TGTGCCAGCAGTTTGTTTGGTGCGGGGGCGCAGAGGACTGAAGCTTTCTTT.

The chain's CDR3 is CVAALAGSGELFF. The CDR3 region has the DNA TGTGTAGCAGCCCTAGCGGGGTCCGGGGAGCTGTTTTTT. This rearrangement joins TRBV7-9 to TRBJ2-2; 9 bases are a match to TRBD2. The CDR3 totals 13 residues. Germline V lookup: CDR1 SEHNR, CDR2 FQNEAQ (reference sequence).

CDR3 coding DNA: TGTGCCAGCATCAAGGACCCAGGAGAGACCCAGTACTTC. Its translation is CASIKDPGETQYF. The V call is TRBV2, the J call TRBJ2-5; D ambiguous. Per the germline V gene, CDR1 is SNHLY and CDR2 is FYNNEI. Between the trimmed V and J ends, which lost 7 bases and 4 bases, there was a span of 13 bases. The CDR3 loop spans 13 amino acids.

This clone was picked up one time. V and J are TRBV5-4 and TRBJ1-1; 8 bases line up with TRBD1. The CDR3 runs to 14 residues. J gave up 5 bases and V 3 bases, and 6 bases lay outside the gene matches. Per germline, CDR1 SGHNT and CDR2 YYREEE (reference sequence). The CDR3, as DNA: TGTGCCAGCAGCTCACCAGGGGGCGGGACTGAAGCTTTCTTT. Amino acids: CASSSPGGGTEAFF.

This clone was counted once. The junction shows a germline mismatch at one end, possibly a read error. V gene TRBV20-1 combines with J gene TRBJ1-1, with D uncertain. Germline V CDR1 and CDR2: DFQATT, SNEGSKA (reference sequence). The CDR3 runs to 11 residues. This CDR3 is CSAKRWISTDF. The CDR3 DNA reads TGCAGTGCTAAGCGCTGGATCTCCACCGATTTT.

V and J are TRBV5-1 and TRBJ2-7; 8 nucleotides line up with TRBD2. The CDR3 sequence is 14 residues long. J gave up 6 bases and V 4 bases, and 9 bases lay outside the gene matches. Germline lookup yields CDR1 SGHRS and CDR2 YFSETQ. This CDR3 reads CASSPEGLALEQYF. CDR3 sequence (DNA): TGCGCCAGCAGCCCGGAAGGACTAGCTCTCGAGCAGTACTTC.

The V call is TRBV5-1, the J call TRBJ2-7, with 8 bases identical to TRBD1. The CDR3 runs to 14 residues. With 4 bases clipped from V and 4 bases from J, the junction kept 7 bases outside the gene matches. CDR1 is SGHRS, CDR2 YFSETQ, per germline. This chain's CDR3 is CASSHGGQGYEQYF. As DNA, the CDR3 is TGCGCCAGCAGCCATGGCGGACAGGGTTACGAGCAGTACTTC.

V and J are TRBV6-1 and TRBJ1-2; D is ambiguous. Germline V gene data show CDR1 as MNHNS and CDR2 as SASEGT. The V gene lost 3 bases and the J gene lost 8 bases, with 10 bases spanning the gap. This CDR3 has 12 residues. CDR3: CASSDRLYGYTF. CDR3 nucleotides: TGTGCCAGCAGTGACAGGCTGTACGGCTACACCTTC.

The V call is TRBV5-1, the J call TRBJ1-5; 7 positions agree with TRBD1. This CDR3 is built from 14 residues. Germline-derived CDR1 and CDR2 are SGHRS and YFSETQ. V trimming: 3 bases; J trimming: 4 bases; junction bases outside the gene matches: 4. CDR3 sequence (DNA): TGCGCCAGCAGCTCGGGACAGCCAAATCAGCCCCAGCATTTT. It encodes CASSSGQPNQPQHF.